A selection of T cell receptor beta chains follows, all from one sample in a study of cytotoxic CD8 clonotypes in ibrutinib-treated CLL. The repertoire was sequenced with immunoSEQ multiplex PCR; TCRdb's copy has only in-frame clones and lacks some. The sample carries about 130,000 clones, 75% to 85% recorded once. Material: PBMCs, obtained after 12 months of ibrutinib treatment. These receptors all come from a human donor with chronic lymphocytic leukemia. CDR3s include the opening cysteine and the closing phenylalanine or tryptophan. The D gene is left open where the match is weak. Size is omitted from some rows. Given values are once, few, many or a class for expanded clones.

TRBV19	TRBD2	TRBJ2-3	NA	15	TGTGCCAGTAGTATTTGGCTAGCGGGGACAGATACGCAGTATTTT	CASSIWLAGTDTQYF
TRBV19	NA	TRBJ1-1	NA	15	TGTGCCAGTAGTCCGGGGGGAAGGCTACACACTGAAGCTTTCTTT	CASSPGGRLHTEAFF
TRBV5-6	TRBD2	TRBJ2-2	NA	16	TGTGCCAGCAGCCAGTTAGCGGGAGGGCGTGGCGGGGAGCTGTTTTTT	CASSQLAGGRGGELFF
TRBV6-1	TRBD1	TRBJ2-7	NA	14	TGTGCCAGCAGTGAAAACCCAGGGGGCTCGGGGCAGTACTTC	CASSENPGGSGQYF
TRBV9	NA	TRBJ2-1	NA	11	TGTGCCAGCAGCGTAGCTGCTGAGCAGTTCTTC	CASSVAAEQFF
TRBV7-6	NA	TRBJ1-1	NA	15	TGTGCCAGCAGACCCTTGCGGGGGGTGAACACTGAAGCTTTCTTT	CASRPLRGVNTEAFF
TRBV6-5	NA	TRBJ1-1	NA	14	TGTGCCAGCAGTTACAACGGCGTGGTGACTGAAGCTTTCTTT	CASSYNGVVTEAFF
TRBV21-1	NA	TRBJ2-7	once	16	TGTGCCAGCAGCAAGGTCGGGTCTAGCGGTACCTACGAGCAGTACTTC	CASSKVGSSGTYEQYF
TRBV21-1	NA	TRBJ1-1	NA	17	TGTGCCAGCACACGAAGATCAACAGGTGAAACCAACACTGAAGCTTTCTTT	CASTRRSTGETNTEAFF
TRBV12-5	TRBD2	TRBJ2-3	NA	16	TGTGCTAGTGGTCCGGGGACTAGCGGGAGCGCAGATACGCAGTATTTT	CASGPGTSGSADTQYF
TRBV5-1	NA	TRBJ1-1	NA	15	TGCGCCAGCAGCTTAAATGGACGGTTAAACACTGAAGCTTTCTTT	CASSLNGRLNTEAFF
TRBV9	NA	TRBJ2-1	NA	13	TGTGCCAGCAGCGTAGATCTTCGTAATGAGCAGTTCTTC	CASSVDLRNEQFF
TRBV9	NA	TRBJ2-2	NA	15	TGTGCCAGCAGCGGCGACCGGGACTACACCGGGGAGCTGTTTTTT	CASSGDRDYTGELFF
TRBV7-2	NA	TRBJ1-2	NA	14	TGTGCCAGCAGCTTAGGGTCAGGGAACTATGGCTACACCTTC	CASSLGSGNYGYTF
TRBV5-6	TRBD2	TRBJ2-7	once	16	TGTGCCAGCAGCCAAAGGACTAGCGGGAGTAGATACGAGCAGTACTTC	CASSQRTSGSRYEQYF
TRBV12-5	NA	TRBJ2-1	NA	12	TGTGCTAGTGGGGATGGGGGCAATGAGCAGTTCTTC	CASGDGGNEQFF
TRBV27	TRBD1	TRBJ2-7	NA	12	TGTGCCAGCAGTTTAGCAGGGGGCGAGCAGTACTTC	CASSLAGGEQYF
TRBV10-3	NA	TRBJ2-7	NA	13	TGTGCCATCAGTGTGAACGAAAACTACGAGCAGTACTTC	CAISVNENYEQYF
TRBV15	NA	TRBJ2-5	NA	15	TGTGCCACCAGCAGAGATAGGGGACTGGAAGAGACCCAGTACTTC	CATSRDRGLEETQYF
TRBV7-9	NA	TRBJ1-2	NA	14	TGTGCCAGCAGCTTATTAGGGGTGGGCTATGGCTACACCTTC	CASSLLGVGYGYTF
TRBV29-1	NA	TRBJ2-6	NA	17	TGCAGCGGTAGACCCGGTTCTGTACCCTCTGGGGCCAACGTCCTGACTTTC	CSGRPGSVPSGANVLTF
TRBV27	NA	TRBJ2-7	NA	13	TGTGCCAGCAGTGGCCCACTAGCATACGAGCAGTACTTC	CASSGPLAYEQYF
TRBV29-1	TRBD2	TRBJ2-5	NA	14	TGCAGCGTTGTGCTAGCGGGAGAAGGGGAGACCCAGTACTTC	CSVVLAGEGETQYF
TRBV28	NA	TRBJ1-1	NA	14	TGTGCCAGCAGTACAGGCCAAATGAACACTGAAGCTTTCTTT	CASSTGQMNTEAFF
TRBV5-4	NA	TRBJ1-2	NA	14	TGTGCCAGCAGCTTTCGGGGTGGAAACTATGGCTACACCTTC	CASSFRGGNYGYTF
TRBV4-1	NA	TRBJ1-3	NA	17	TGCGCCAGCAGCCAAGAACTGACCGGAGAGGCCGGAAACACCATATATTTT	CASSQELTGEAGNTIYF
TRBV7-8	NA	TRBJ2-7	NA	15	TGTGCCAGCAGCTTAATCCTTGAGTACGGTTACGAGCAGTACTTC	CASSLILEYGYEQYF
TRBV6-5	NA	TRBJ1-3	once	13	TGTGCCAGCAGTTTCCTAGGCCAGAACACCATATATTTT	CASSFLGQNTIYF
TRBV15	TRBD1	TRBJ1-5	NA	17	TGTGCCACCAGCAGCACAAGACAGGGCCTTAGCAATCAGCCCCAGCATTTT	CATSSTRQGLSNQPQHF
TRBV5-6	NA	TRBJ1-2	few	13	TGTGCCAGCAGCAAACCGGGCTGGTACGGCTACACCTTC	CASSKPGWYGYTF
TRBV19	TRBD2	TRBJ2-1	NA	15	TGTGCCAGTAGTATCGGGGCGGGAGGGCTTAATGAGCAGTTCTTC	CASSIGAGGLNEQFF
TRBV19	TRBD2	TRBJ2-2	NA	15	TGTGCCAGTAGCAGAGCGGGAGGGCCGGCCGGGGAGCTGTTTTTT	CASSRAGGPAGELFF
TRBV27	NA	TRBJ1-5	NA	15	TGTGCCAGCAGTGGCCCGGGGGGAGGCAATCAGCCCCAGCATTTT	CASSGPGGGNQPQHF
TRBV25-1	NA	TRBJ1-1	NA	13	TGTGCCAGCAGTGAATTGGGTGGCCGCGAAGCTTTCTTT	CASSELGGREAFF
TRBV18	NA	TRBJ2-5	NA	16	TGTGCCAGCTCACCAACGGGAGAGGCGGGCCAAGAGACCCAGTACTTC	CASSPTGEAGQETQYF
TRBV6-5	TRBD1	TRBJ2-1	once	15	TGTGCCAGCAGTTTGAAGACAGGGGTTAGGTATGAGCAGTTCTTC	CASSLKTGVRYEQFF
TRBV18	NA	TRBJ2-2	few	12	TGTGCCAGCTCTCTCTTCACCGGGGAGCTGTTTTTT	CASSLFTGELFF
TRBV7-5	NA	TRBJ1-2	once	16	TGTGTCAGAAGCCAAAGACTAGCGAGAAAATATTATGGCTACACCTTC	CVRSQRLARKYYGYTF
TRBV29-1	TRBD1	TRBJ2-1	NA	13	TGCAGCGGGACAGGTATCCCCAACAATGAGCAGTTCTTC	CSGTGIPNNEQFF
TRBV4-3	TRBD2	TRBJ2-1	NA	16	TGCGCCAGCAGCCAACAGGGACTAGCGGCCGGCAATGAGCAGTTCTTC	CASSQQGLAAGNEQFF